The entry that follows covers one TCR beta chain sequence. Its binding antigen is unknown. No clone much larger than this one lies a single base away; base qualities are absent. The immunoSEQ Assay, a bias-controlled multiplex PCR, was used to amplify TCRbeta CDR3 regions from genomic DNA. The published analysis was carried out like this. The number of nucleated cells in each sample was estimated by amplification of reference gene primers within the assay. To quantify the absolute abundance of each unique TCRbeta CDR3 rearrangement, sequence reads were collapsed and filtered. For each sample, productive Simpson clonality was calculated by taking the square root of Simpson's diversity index across productive rearrangements. TCRdb holds this immuneACCESS table with in-frame rearrangements only. Some clones are missing; in checked studies, unresolved V genes explain under half, and the rest has no known cause. Clone size and V and J calls were adopted from that table, with D and trimming inferred from the DNA. This sample comprises about 310,000 clones, about 87% of them detected only once. The top ten constitute more than 8.5% of the sample.

The data originate from a study of blood T cell repertoires in COVID-19 (dated by TCRdb to the early 2020s). For the study in its entirety: Collaborator samples came from the United States, Italy and Spain and covered acute and convalescent phases of COVID-19. The material from the prospective study consisted of cDNA or gDNA derived from T cells, B-cell-depleted T cells, or PBMCs. Subjects who had been exposed to COVID-19, were actively infected with it, or had recovered from it provided the deeply sampled blood TCRbeta repertoires that made up the dataset. The repertoires were released in a freely available public database meant as a resource for research on the immune response to SARS-CoV-2. Samples were obtained from the ongoing ImmuneRACE study (first 160 participants) and from over 1,000 subjects provided by 6 global collaborators. A de-identified subject ID, COVID-19 status, age in years and sex were almost always included in the sample metadata. Where available, HLA class I and class II types were obtained from metadata supplied by the sample provider rather than from assay-based typing. The research as a whole found: The amount of clinical and demographic metadata varied by source and participant and was provided uncurated.

Enrolling through a virtual design, the prospective study's participants ranged in age from about 18 to 89 years and lived across about two dozen United States geographic areas. Cohort assignment in the prospective study relied on participant-reported clinical history from a screening survey and a study questionnaire. For ImmuneRACE Cohort 3, a participant was defined as recovered based on two consecutive negative NP/OP PCR tests, clearance by a healthcare professional, or resolution of symptoms. In the prospective study, mobile phlebotomists collected whole blood, serum and a nasopharyngeal or oropharyngeal swab from each participant. Additional blood draws and questionnaires over an approximately 2-month period could optionally be provided by prospective study participants. Before DNA extraction, blood samples from the prospective study were shipped at room temperature or frozen. V trim: 5 bases; J trim: 1 base; unmatched bases: 10. Per the germline V gene (reference sequence), MNHEY is the CDR1 and SMNVEV is the CDR2. The CDR3 sequence holds 16 residues, the cysteine and phenylalanine included. The read is trimmed to its CDR3 DNA, 48 bases read in frame from base 1.

Sequenced material: PBMCs or T cells enriched from blood (not recorded which). This receptor was obtained from a woman between 18 and 29 years old who had recovered from COVID-19. The chain couples TRBV27 to TRBJ1-1, with 7 junctional bases fitting TRBD1. The CDR3 protein: CASSQGDSRGNTEAFF. The DNA reads TGTGCCAGCAGTCAAGGGGACAGTCGGGGGAACACTGAAGCTTTCTTT.